Each of the 2 T cell receptor beta chains below was sequenced from the same sample in a study of a mutant IDH1 vaccine in newly diagnosed glioma. As for time point: baseline, week 1 (first vaccination visit). Described treatment: pre-vaccination baseline after standard-of-care therapy. TCRdb's copy holds only in-frame clones and misses some; the assay was immunoSEQ multiplex PCR. Found here are about 54,000 clones, 70% to 90% of them singletons; the top ten hold roughly a fifth. The input for sequencing was PBMCs, taken from a glioma patient treated with radiotherapy, temozolomide or both. These TCRs come from a man aged 18 to 30 with glioma.

The rearrangement uses TRBV4-2 and TRBJ1-1; no definite D call. Germline V lookup: CDR1 LGHNA, CDR2 YNFKEQ. The CDR3 covers 15 residues. V dropped 4 bases and J dropped 1 base, with 13 bases sitting between them. The CDR3 DNA sequence: TGTGCCAGCAGCCCCTTAGAAAGGCCGAACACTGAAGCTTTCTTT. This translates into CASSPLERPNTEAFF.

Only one count was recorded for this clone. This chain uses TRBV18 with TRBJ1-3, with a possible D match to TRBD1 (6 bases). Trimming removed 5 bases from V and 2 bases from J, with 19 bases in between. The CDR3 length is 17 residues. Germline-derived CDR1 and CDR2 are KGHSH and LQKENI. CDR3 in DNA: TGTGCCAGCTCATCAAATCTCAACCAGGGGCCTGGAAACACCATATATTTT. Translated: CASSSNLNQGPGNTIYF.